These 20 T cell receptor beta chains came from one sample sequenced in a study of cytomegalovirus exposure and HLA in healthy donors. Use of 60 Vbeta and 13 Jbeta primers characterized the PCR. Produced via immunoSEQ multiplex PCR; TCRdb's table is partial and in-frame only. The sample holds about 120,000 clones, about 80% seen once. Specimen: PBMCs. Source of these receptors: a woman aged 18-29 years in good health and CMV-seronegative.

The chain carries TRBV5-5 and TRBJ2-3, with TRBD1 matching 7 bases. Germline values: CDR1 SGHKS, CDR2 YYEKEE (reference sequence). The J segment lost 0 bases and the V segment lost 4 bases, leaving 8 bases of the junction unmatched. This CDR3 has 16 residues. DNA of the CDR3: TGTGCCAGCAGCCGATACAGGGGTGGTAGCACAGATACGCAGTATTTT. The encoded protein is CASSRYRGGSTDTQYF.

The DNA of the CDR3 is TGCGCCAGCAGCTGGGGGACAGAGAACTCCTACGAGCAGTACTTC. Translating it yields CASSWGTENSYEQYF. The J gene is TRBJ2-7, the V gene TRBV5-1, with 7 bases that match TRBD1. The germline V gene has CDR1 SGHRS and CDR2 YFSETQ. Unmatched junction bases numbered 6, after V lost 3 bases and J lost 0 bases. The CDR3 runs to 15 residues. Together with reference TRBV5-1 and TRBJ2-7, the CDR3 gives the full variable domain: KAGVTQTPRYLIKTRGQQVTLSCSPISGHRSVSWYQQTPGQGLQFLFEYFSETQRNKGNFPGRFSGRQFSNSRSEMNVSTLELGDSALYLCASSWGTENSYEQYFGPGTRLTVT.

The chain recombines TRBV6-6 with TRBJ2-7; 7 bases match TRBD1. Germline V gene lookup returns CDR1 MNHNY and CDR2 SVGAGI (reference sequence). The CDR3 has 14 amino acids. The ends lost 5 bases at V and 4 bases at J; junction bases unmatched: 8. CDR3 sequence: CASSNQDRDYEQYF. The CDR3 nucleotides read TGTGCCAGCAGTAACCAAGACAGGGATTACGAGCAGTACTTC.

The chain is built from TRBV4-3 and TRBJ2-1, with 8 bases that match TRBD2. The CDR3 length is 16 residues. Germline trimming cut 1 base from V and 2 bases from J; bases unmatched to any gene: 4. Germline-derived CDR1 and CDR2 are LGHNA and YSLEER. The CDR3 reads CASSQVGGGPYNEQFF. The CDR3 DNA sequence: TGCGCCAGCAGCCAAGTAGGCGGGGGGCCCTACAATGAGCAGTTCTTC.

This chain links TRBV18 with TRBJ1-1; a weak D match, TRBD1 (5 bases). CDR3 length: 15 residues. The V end lost 4 bases, the J end lost 5 bases, and 17 bases lay between the germline ends. Germline lookup yields CDR1 KGHSH and CDR2 LQKENI. CDR3 in amino acids: CASSQIRRGETEAFF. The CDR3 DNA reads as TGTGCCAGCTCACAAATTAGGAGGGGAGAAACTGAAGCTTTCTTT.

The chain couples TRBV19 to TRBJ1-5, with D perhaps matching TRBD1 (6 bases). Germline loops: CDR1 LNHDA, CDR2 SQIVND (reference sequence). Trimming removed 8 bases from V and 2 bases from J, with 10 bases in between. The CDR3 totals 13 residues. The CDR3 DNA is TGTGCCAGTCTCCCAGGGGGCAATCAGCCCCAGCATTTT. Residues: CASLPGGNQPQHF.

This clone has more than one count but fewer than ten. The genes are TRBV4-1 and TRBJ2-5; D perhaps matches TRBD2 (5 bases). The germline CDR1 and CDR2 sequences are MGHRA and YSYEKL. The CDR3 length is 14 residues. V was clipped by 6 bases and J by 4 bases, with 15 bases between them. The CDR3 loop is CASSQRAGGETQYF. The CDR3 DNA reads TGCGCCAGCAGTCAGAGAGCAGGAGGAGAGACCCAGTACTTC.

The rearrangement joins TRBV2 to TRBJ2-2; 9 bases line up with TRBD2. CDR3 length equals 15 residues. The V and J ends lost 3 bases and 5 bases, in that order; junction bases with no gene match: 4. Germline loops: CDR1 SNHLY, CDR2 FYNNEI. CDR3 bases: TGTGCCAGCAGTGACGGGACTAGCATGACCGGGGAGCTGTTTTTT. As protein: CASSDGTSMTGELFF.

This clone appeared a single time. This sequence joins TRBV27 and TRBJ2-1; 7 nucleotides align to TRBD2. The CDR3 has 15 residues. The ends lost 5 bases at V and 2 bases at J; junction bases unmatched: 6. CDR1 and CDR2 (germline): MNHEY, SMNVEV (reference sequence). CDR3 DNA sequence: TGTGCCAGCAGTCCCCTAGCGGTCACCTACAATGAGCAGTTCTTC. Its translation is CASSPLAVTYNEQFF.

The V call is TRBV5-1, the J call TRBJ2-1, with 10 bases identical to TRBD2. V lost 4 bases and J lost 2; bases outside the gene matches: 3. Germline V gives CDR1 SGHRS, CDR2 YFSETQ. The CDR3 spans 15 residues. In DNA, the CDR3 is TGCGCCAGCAGCCCCCTAGCGGGGGCCTACAATGAGCAGTTCTTC. Translating gives CASSPLAGAYNEQFF.

This chain links TRBV5-4 with TRBJ1-2; 9 bases line up with TRBD1. J gave up 8 bases and V 4 bases, and 15 bases lay outside the gene matches. CDR1 and CDR2 (germline): SGHNT, YYREEE (reference sequence). The CDR3 totals 16 residues. The CDR3 DNA is TGTGCCAGCAGCCCGTCGTCCGGACAGGGGTTCGACGGCTACACCTTC. Its translation: CASSPSSGQGFDGYTF.

The chain employs TRBV11-2 and TRBJ1-5; possibly TRBD1 for D (5 bases). CDR1 is SGHAT and CDR2 is FQNNGV in the germline V gene. V was shortened by 1 base and J by 3 bases, with 13 bases between the two germline ends. The CDR3 has 16 residues. The CDR3 bases are TGTGCCAGCAGCTTAGGGGTCATGGGACTCAATCAGCCCCAGCATTTT. It specifies CASSLGVMGLNQPQHF.

In the case of this clone: Mismatch with germline at one junction end may stem from a read error. The chain recombines TRBV5-1 with TRBJ2-6; 8 nucleotides line up with TRBD1. The length of the CDR3 is 20 residues. The germline V gene encodes CDR1 SGHRS and CDR2 YFSETQ. This chain's CDR3 is CASSLAMVGTGYSGANGLTF. CDR3 nucleotide sequence: TGCGCCAGCAGCTTGGCAATGGTTGGGACAGGTTACTCTGGGGCCAACGGCCTGACTTTC.

A few counts support this clone. V usage is TRBV6-4 and J usage is TRBJ1-2; D is unresolved. Per germline, CDR1 MRHNA and CDR2 SNTAGT. V was shortened by 4 bases and J by 7 bases, with 13 bases between the two germline ends. The CDR3 totals 13 residues. The CDR3 loop reads CASSVEEGSGYTF. Written as DNA, the CDR3 is TGTGCCAGCAGTGTTGAGGAAGGTAGTGGCTACACCTTC.

The chain joins TRBV19 to TRBJ2-7; 7 nucleotides line up with TRBD1. Per the germline V gene, CDR1 is LNHDA and CDR2 is SQIVND (reference sequence). The J segment lost 2 bases and the V segment lost 4 bases, leaving 5 bases of the junction unmatched. The CDR3 has 14 amino acids. Here the CDR3 reads CASSTDRRAYEQYF. In DNA form, the CDR3 reads TGTGCCAGTAGTACGGACAGGAGAGCCTACGAGCAGTACTTC. The complete variable domain, with remaining parts taken from reference TRBV19 and TRBJ2-7, reads DGGITQSPKYLFRKEGQNVTLSCEQNLNHDAMYWYRQDPGQGLRLIYYSQIVNDFQKGDIAEGYSVSREKKESFPLTVTSAQKNPTAFYLCASSTDRRAYEQYFGPGTRLTVT.

Turning to this clone: The junction shows a germline mismatch at one end, possibly a read error. The J gene is TRBJ2-5, the V gene TRBV6-6, with TRBD1 matching over 9 bases. Germline V lookup: CDR1 MNHNY, CDR2 SVGAGI (reference sequence). CDR3 length: 16 amino acids. This CDR3 reads CASSPFRQGEQGTQYF. The CDR3 DNA reads TGTGCCAGCAGTCCATTCAGACAGGGGGAACAAGGGACCCAGTACTTC.

V usage is TRBV19 and J usage is TRBJ1-1; TRBD1 agrees at 8 bases. CDR3 size: 15 residues. Unmatched junction bases numbered 4, after V lost 4 bases and J lost 0 bases. Germline V gene lookup returns CDR1 LNHDA and CDR2 SQIVND (reference sequence). CDR3 protein: CASSRETGVNTEAFF. CDR3 sequence (DNA): TGTGCCAGTAGTAGGGAGACAGGGGTGAACACTGAAGCTTTCTTT.

J is TRBJ2-6 and V is TRBV4-2; the match to TRBD1 covers 9 bases. Looked up from germline, CDR1 is LGHNA and CDR2 is YNFKEQ. This CDR3 has 19 amino acids. V was pared by 3 bases and J by 2 bases, with 11 bases of the junction left unmatched. The CDR3 protein is CASSQATGGVTAGANVLTF. The CDR3 nucleotides read TGTGCCAGCAGCCAGGCTACAGGGGGCGTTACGGCTGGGGCCAACGTCCTGACTTTC.

This clone was seen a single time. CDR3 DNA: TGCAGTGCTAGGGGTCGGGGGCAGTACTTC. Its translation: CSARGRGQYF. V and J are TRBV20-1 and TRBJ2-7; D perhaps matches TRBD2 (5 bases). The germline CDR1 and CDR2 sequences are DFQATT and SNEGSKA (reference sequence). The CDR3 runs 10 residues. Deletions cut 3 bases from V and 9 bases from J, with 9 bases between.

In DNA form, the CDR3 reads TGTGCCAGCAGCGTACTAATTAGTCAGCCCCAGCATTTT. As protein: CASSVLISQPQHF. The chain combines TRBV9 with TRBJ1-5; unclear D gene. The germline V and J ends were trimmed by 1 base and 6 bases, with 8 bases remaining between them. The CDR3 runs to 13 residues. CDR1 is SGDLS, CDR2 YYNGEE, per germline.